These T cell receptor beta chains were read from a single sample in a study of blood T cells in healthy people across ages. MiXCR, run by TCRdb on the 5' RACE reads, gives a single entry per CDR3 protein. Among 650,000 to 800,000 distinct CDR3 sequences listed, 44% were seen once. The source material was blood. The receptors shown here come from a man in his 60s in good health. Each CDR3 is given with its conserved first and last residue. Each record gives: clone size, V gene, J gene, D gene, CDR3 protein, CDR3 DNA. A D gene is named only where the DNA matches it firmly. Not all rows give a size; the values are once, few, many and, for expanded clones, a class.

abundance: NA; v_gene: TRBV21-1; j_gene: TRBJ1-6; d_gene: NA; CDR3aa: CASSKVCWDGESSYNSPLHF; CDR3nt: TGTGCCAGCAGCAAAGTTTGTTGGGACGGGGAGAGCTCCTATAATTCACCCCTCCACTTT
abundance: NA; v_gene: TRBV7-9; j_gene: TRBJ1-2; d_gene: NA; CDR3aa: CASSQSSGRDFYGYTF; CDR3nt: TGTGCCAGCTCCCAATCTTCGGGGAGGGACTTCTATGGCTACACCTTC
abundance: few; v_gene: TRBV2; j_gene: TRBJ2-6; d_gene: TRBD1; CDR3aa: CASSDLYRDRGVEANVLTF; CDR3nt: TGTGCCAGCAGTGACCTCTACCGGGACAGGGGCGTGGAGGCCAACGTCCTGACTTTC
abundance: NA; v_gene: TRBV29-1; j_gene: TRBJ2-1; d_gene: TRBD1; CDR3aa: CSVVRDRGNNEQFF; CDR3nt: TGCAGCGTTGTTAGGGACAGGGGGAACAATGAGCAGTTCTTC
abundance: NA; v_gene: TRBV7-9; j_gene: TRBJ2-3; d_gene: TRBD1; CDR3aa: CASSSGQGPDTQYF; CDR3nt: TGTGCCAGCAGCTCGGGACAGGGACCAGATACGCAGTATTTT
abundance: NA; v_gene: TRBV4-3; j_gene: TRBJ1-2; d_gene: NA; CDR3aa: CASSQDLTAGGYTF; CDR3nt: TGCGCCAGCAGCCAAGATTTAACGGCTGGAGGCTACACCTTC
abundance: few; v_gene: TRBV6-5; j_gene: TRBJ2-1; d_gene: TRBD1; CDR3aa: CASSFGQGNNEQFF; CDR3nt: TGTGCCAGCAGTTTCGGACAGGGCAACAATGAGCAGTTCTTC
abundance: NA; v_gene: TRBV20-1; j_gene: TRBJ2-1; d_gene: TRBD2; CDR3aa: CSARGWTSGGLSYNEQFF; CDR3nt: TGCAGTGCTAGAGGGTGGACTAGCGGGGGACTCTCCTACAATGAGCAGTTCTTC
abundance: few; v_gene: TRBV6-2/TRBV6-3; j_gene: TRBJ1-1; d_gene: NA; CDR3aa: CASTPRGNTEAFF; CDR3nt: TGTGCCAGCACTCCACGGGGGAACACTGAAGCTTTCTTT
abundance: NA; v_gene: TRBV12-3/TRBV12-4; j_gene: TRBJ2-2; d_gene: NA; CDR3aa: CASSLDSNTGELFF; CDR3nt: TGTGCCAGCAGTTTAGACAGCAACACCGGGGAGCTGTTTTTT
abundance: NA; v_gene: TRBV2; j_gene: TRBJ2-7; d_gene: NA; CDR3aa: CASKGGAREQYF; CDR3nt: TGTGCCAGCAAGGGGGGGGCGCGCGAGCAGTACTTC
abundance: NA; v_gene: TRBV20-1; j_gene: TRBJ1-2; d_gene: TRBD1; CDR3aa: CSASARQGPYGYTF; CDR3nt: TGCAGTGCTAGTGCCCGACAGGGCCCCTATGGTTACACCTTC
abundance: few; v_gene: TRBV7-2; j_gene: TRBJ2-5; d_gene: NA; CDR3aa: CASSLDYNQETQYF; CDR3nt: TGTGCCAGCAGCTTAGATTACAACCAAGAGACCCAGTACTTC
abundance: NA; v_gene: TRBV6-2/TRBV6-3; j_gene: TRBJ2-1; d_gene: TRBD2; CDR3aa: CASQGTSAYNEQFF; CDR3nt: TGTGCCAGCCAGGGGACTAGTGCCTACAATGAGCAGTTCTTC
abundance: NA; v_gene: TRBV14; j_gene: TRBJ2-5; d_gene: NA; CDR3aa: CASSPEYGTQYF; CDR3nt: TGTGCCAGCAGCCCCGAGTATGGGACCCAGTACTTC
abundance: NA; v_gene: TRBV24-1; j_gene: TRBJ2-5; d_gene: TRBD1; CDR3aa: CATSDGTGAEKRTQYF; CDR3nt: TGTGCCACCAGTGATGGGACAGGAGCAGAGAAGAGGACCCAGTACTTC
abundance: NA; v_gene: TRBV5-5; j_gene: TRBJ1-5; d_gene: NA; CDR3aa: CASSPGHSNQPQHF; CDR3nt: TGTGCCAGTAGCCCGGGACATAGCAATCAGCCCCAGCATTTT
abundance: once; v_gene: TRBV29-1; j_gene: TRBJ2-1; d_gene: NA; CDR3aa: CSADGGSYNEQFF; CDR3nt: TGCAGCGCGGACGGGGGTTCCTACAATGAGCAGTTCTTC
abundance: few; v_gene: TRBV20-1; j_gene: TRBJ2-1; d_gene: NA; CDR3aa: CSASPQGNEQFF; CDR3nt: TGCAGTGCTAGTCCCCAGGGTAATGAGCAGTTCTTC
abundance: NA; v_gene: TRBV20-1; j_gene: TRBJ2-7; d_gene: NA; CDR3aa: CSAVTGTAYEQYF; CDR3nt: TGCAGTGCTGTTACCGGGACCGCCTACGAGCAGTACTTC
abundance: NA; v_gene: TRBV7-2; j_gene: TRBJ2-7; d_gene: TRBD1; CDR3aa: CASSLGATGSSYGQYF; CDR3nt: TGTGCCAGCAGCTTAGGGGCGACAGGGAGCTCCTACGGGCAGTACTTC
abundance: many; v_gene: TRBV7-2; j_gene: TRBJ2-5; d_gene: TRBD2; CDR3aa: CASSLGLGGGPQETQYF; CDR3nt: TGTGCCAGCAGCTTAGGGTTAGGCGGGGGACCGCAAGAGACCCAGTACTTC
abundance: NA; v_gene: TRBV20-1; j_gene: TRBJ2-3; d_gene: NA; CDR3aa: CSARDPGISTDTQYF; CDR3nt: TGCAGTGCTAGAGATCCGGGGATTAGCACAGATACGCAGTATTTT
abundance: few; v_gene: TRBV7-2; j_gene: TRBJ2-7; d_gene: NA; CDR3aa: CASSQVWGRGDEQYF; CDR3nt: TGTGCCAGCAGCCAGGTATGGGGGCGCGGGGACGAGCAGTACTTC
abundance: NA; v_gene: TRBV27; j_gene: TRBJ1-2; d_gene: NA; CDR3aa: CASRGGPIGYTF; CDR3nt: TGTGCCAGCAGAGGCGGGCCCATCGGCTACACCTTC
abundance: NA; v_gene: TRBV27; j_gene: TRBJ2-1; d_gene: NA; CDR3aa: CASSLTDWYNEQFF; CDR3nt: TGTGCCAGCAGTTTGACGGACTGGTACAATGAGCAGTTCTTC
abundance: NA; v_gene: TRBV7-9; j_gene: TRBJ2-7; d_gene: NA; CDR3aa: CASSSQSVGSYEQYF; CDR3nt: TGTGCCAGCAGCTCACAATCAGTCGGGTCCTACGAGCAGTACTTC
abundance: NA; v_gene: TRBV7-9; j_gene: TRBJ2-2; d_gene: NA; CDR3aa: CASRSTANTGELFF; CDR3nt: TGTGCCAGCAGATCGACGGCGAACACCGGGGAGCTGTTTTTT
abundance: NA; v_gene: TRBV7-9; j_gene: TRBJ1-2; d_gene: NA; CDR3aa: CASSPASGLNYGYTF; CDR3nt: TGTGCCAGCAGCCCCGCGTCAGGGTTAAACTATGGCTACACCTTC
abundance: few; v_gene: TRBV4-3; j_gene: TRBJ2-3; d_gene: NA; CDR3aa: CASSPGRGRPSLGTDTQYF; CDR3nt: TGCGCCAGCAGCCCGGGGAGGGGGCGGCCCTCGTTGGGCACAGATACGCAGTATTTT
abundance: few; v_gene: TRBV21-1; j_gene: TRBJ1-5; d_gene: NA; CDR3aa: CASSRKQGSNQPQHF; CDR3nt: TGTGCCAGCAGCCGGAAACAGGGTAGCAATCAGCCCCAGCATTTT
abundance: NA; v_gene: TRBV6-5; j_gene: TRBJ1-6; d_gene: TRBD1; CDR3aa: CASSYGTGVSPLHF; CDR3nt: TGTGCCAGCAGTTACGGGACAGGGGTCTCACCCCTCCACTTT
abundance: NA; v_gene: TRBV25-1; j_gene: TRBJ2-3; d_gene: NA; CDR3aa: CASSELTGTQYF; CDR3nt: TGTGCCAGCAGTGAATTGACGGGTACGCAGTATTTT
abundance: NA; v_gene: TRBV20-1; j_gene: TRBJ2-5; d_gene: NA; CDR3aa: CSARVAGSKTQYF; CDR3nt: TGCAGTGCTAGAGTCGCGGGATCAAAGACCCAGTACTTC